The text below deals with one TCR beta chain. This sample stems from a study of blood T cell repertoires in COVID-19. About the study: T cells, B-cell-depleted T cells, or PBMCs supplied cDNA or gDNA.

Assignments of participants to cohorts depended upon their own reported clinical history. Clones were sequenced by immunoSEQ multiplex PCR, and TCRdb holds only the in-frame ones, with some missing. The top ten clones hold 1.1% of a sample with hundreds of thousands of clones, more than 80% of them seen once. This CDR3 spans 14 amino acids. V lost 3 bases, J lost 5 bases, and 11 bases lay in between. CDR1 is LNHDA and CDR2 is SQIVND in the germline V gene (reference sequence). Specimen: PBMCs or T cells enriched from blood (not recorded which). The receptor comes from a man under 40 who had recovered from COVID-19. This chain links TRBV19 with TRBJ2-1; weak D call: TRBD1 (6 bases). The CDR3 DNA sequence: TGTGCCAGTAGTATGGGACAAACGCACAATGAGCAGTTCTTC. Protein sequence: CASSMGQTHNEQFF.